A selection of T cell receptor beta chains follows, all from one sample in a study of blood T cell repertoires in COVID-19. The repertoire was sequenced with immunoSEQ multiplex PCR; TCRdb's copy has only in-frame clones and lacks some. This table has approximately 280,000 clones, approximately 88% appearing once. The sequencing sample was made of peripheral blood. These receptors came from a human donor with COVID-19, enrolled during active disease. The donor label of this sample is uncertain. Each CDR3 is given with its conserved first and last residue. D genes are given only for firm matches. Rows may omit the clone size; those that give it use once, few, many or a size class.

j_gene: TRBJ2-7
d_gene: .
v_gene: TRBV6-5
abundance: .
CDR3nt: TGTGCCAGCAGTTACCCCCTATCGGGGAAAGGATACGAGCAGTACTTC
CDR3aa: CASSYPLSGKGYEQYF

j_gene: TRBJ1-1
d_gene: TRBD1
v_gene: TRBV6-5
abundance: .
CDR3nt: TGTGCCAGTGAGGGACAGGGGGTTAGGACTGAAGCTTTCTTT
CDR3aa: CASEGQGVRTEAFF

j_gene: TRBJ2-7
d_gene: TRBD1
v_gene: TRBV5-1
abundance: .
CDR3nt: TGCGCCAGCAGCTCGCTCGACAGGGAAGGGGAGCAGTACTTC
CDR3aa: CASSSLDREGEQYF

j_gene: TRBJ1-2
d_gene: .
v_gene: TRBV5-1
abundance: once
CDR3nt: TGCGCCAGCAGTGGTTTCACTCACTATGGCTACACCTTC
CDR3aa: CASSGFTHYGYTF

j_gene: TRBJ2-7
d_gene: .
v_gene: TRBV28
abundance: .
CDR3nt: TGTGCCAGCACCCTCAGCCAGGTTCCCTCCGAGCAGTACTTC
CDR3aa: CASTLSQVPSEQYF

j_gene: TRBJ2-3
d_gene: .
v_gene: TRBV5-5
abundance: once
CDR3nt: TGTGCCAGCAGCTCAGGGTTAGATACGCAGTATTTT
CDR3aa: CASSSGLDTQYF

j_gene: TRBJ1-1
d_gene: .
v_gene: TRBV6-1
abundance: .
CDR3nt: TGTGCCAGCAGTGATCTAAATATGAACACTGAAGCTTTCTTT
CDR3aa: CASSDLNMNTEAFF

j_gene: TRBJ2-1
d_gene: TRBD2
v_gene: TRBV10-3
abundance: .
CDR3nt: TGTGCCATCAGGGACGGGACTAGCGGGAGTAATGAGCAGTTCTTC
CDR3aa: CAIRDGTSGSNEQFF

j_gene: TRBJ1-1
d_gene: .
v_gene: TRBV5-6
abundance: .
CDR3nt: TGTGCCAGTAAGAGTTGGGGAGCAAACACTGAAGCTTTCTTT
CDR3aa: CASKSWGANTEAFF

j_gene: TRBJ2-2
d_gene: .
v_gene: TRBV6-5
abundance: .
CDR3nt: TGTGCCAGCACCAGGGGGACTAGGGGCACCGGGGAGCTGTTTTTT
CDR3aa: CASTRGTRGTGELFF

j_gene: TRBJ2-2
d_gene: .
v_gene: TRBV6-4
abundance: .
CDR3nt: TGTGCCAGCAGCCGGTATGAGAACACCGGGGAGCTGTTTTTT
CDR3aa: CASSRYENTGELFF

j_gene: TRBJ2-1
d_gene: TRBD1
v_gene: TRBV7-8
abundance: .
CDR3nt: TGTGCCAGCAGCTCCGGCCGGGACAGACCCAACAATGAGCAGTTCTTC
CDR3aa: CASSSGRDRPNNEQFF

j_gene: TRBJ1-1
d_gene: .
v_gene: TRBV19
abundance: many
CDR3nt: TGTGCCAGTAGTATATCCGGGAACACTGAAGCTTTCTTT
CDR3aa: CASSISGNTEAFF

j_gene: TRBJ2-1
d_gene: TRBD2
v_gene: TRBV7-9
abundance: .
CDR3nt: TGTGCCAGCAGCTCCACTAGCGGGAGTTACAATGAGCAGTTCTTC
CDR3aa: CASSSTSGSYNEQFF

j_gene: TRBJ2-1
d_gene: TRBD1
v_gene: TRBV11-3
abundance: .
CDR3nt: TGTGCCAGCAGCCGCCTTTCCGGACAGGGCAATGAGCAGTTCTTC
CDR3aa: CASSRLSGQGNEQFF

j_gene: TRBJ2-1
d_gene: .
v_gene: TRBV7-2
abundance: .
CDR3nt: TGTGCCAGCAGCTTAGACAGCAACAATGAGCAGTTCTTC
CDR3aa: CASSLDSNNEQFF

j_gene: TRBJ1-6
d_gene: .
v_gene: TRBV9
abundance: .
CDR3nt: TGTGCCAGCAGCACGAGTAGGACAGAGAATTCACCCCTCCACTTT
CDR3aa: CASSTSRTENSPLHF

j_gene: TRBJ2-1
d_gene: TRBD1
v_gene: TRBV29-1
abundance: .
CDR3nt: TGCAGCGTCGCAGCGCCCGGGACAGGGCGTCCATACAATGAGCAGTTCTTC
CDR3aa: CSVAAPGTGRPYNEQFF

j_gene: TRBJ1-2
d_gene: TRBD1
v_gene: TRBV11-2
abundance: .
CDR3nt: TGTGCCAGCAGCTCAAGCCGGGACAGGAGCCGCTATGGCTACACCTTC
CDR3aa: CASSSSRDRSRYGYTF

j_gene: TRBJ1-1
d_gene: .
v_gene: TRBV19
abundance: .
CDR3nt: TGTGCCAGTAGTATCAGGGGAAGCCCTGAAGCTTTCTTT
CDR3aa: CASSIRGSPEAFF